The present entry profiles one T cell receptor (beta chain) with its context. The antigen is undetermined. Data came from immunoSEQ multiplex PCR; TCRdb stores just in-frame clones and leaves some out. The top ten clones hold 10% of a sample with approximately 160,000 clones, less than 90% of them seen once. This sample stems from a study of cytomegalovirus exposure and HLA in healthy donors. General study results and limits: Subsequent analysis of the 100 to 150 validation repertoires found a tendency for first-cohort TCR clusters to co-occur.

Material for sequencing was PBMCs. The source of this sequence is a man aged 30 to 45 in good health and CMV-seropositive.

This CDR3 reads CATSRGRTLANYGYTF. The CDR3 nucleotides are TGTGCCACCAGCAGAGGACGGACTCTAGCTAACTATGGCTACACCTTC. The chain links TRBV15 to TRBJ1-2; D remains ambiguous. V was pared by 1 base and J by 0 bases, with 12 bases between. Germline V CDR1 and CDR2: LNHNV, YYDKDF (reference sequence). This CDR3 is 16 amino acids long.